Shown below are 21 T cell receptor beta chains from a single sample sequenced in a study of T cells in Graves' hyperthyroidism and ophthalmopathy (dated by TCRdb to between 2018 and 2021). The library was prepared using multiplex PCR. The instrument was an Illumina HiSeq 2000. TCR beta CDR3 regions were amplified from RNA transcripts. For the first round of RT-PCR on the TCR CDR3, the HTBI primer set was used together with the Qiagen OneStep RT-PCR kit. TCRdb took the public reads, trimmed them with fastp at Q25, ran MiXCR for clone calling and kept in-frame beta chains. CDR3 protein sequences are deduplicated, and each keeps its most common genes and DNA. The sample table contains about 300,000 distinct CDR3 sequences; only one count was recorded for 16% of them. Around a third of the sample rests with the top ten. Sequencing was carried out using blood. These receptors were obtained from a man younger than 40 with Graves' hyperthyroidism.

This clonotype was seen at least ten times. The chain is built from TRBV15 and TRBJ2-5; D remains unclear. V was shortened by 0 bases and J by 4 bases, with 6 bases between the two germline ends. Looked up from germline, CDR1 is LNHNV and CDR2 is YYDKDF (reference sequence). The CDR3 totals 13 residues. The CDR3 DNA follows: TGTGCCACCAGCAGAGATCCAAGAGAGACCCAGTACTTC. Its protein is CATSRDPRETQYF.

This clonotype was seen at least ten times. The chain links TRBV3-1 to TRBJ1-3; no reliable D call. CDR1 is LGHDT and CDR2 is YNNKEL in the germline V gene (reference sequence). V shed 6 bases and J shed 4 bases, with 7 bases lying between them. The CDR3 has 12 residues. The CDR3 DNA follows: TGTGCCAGCAGACTTGAGGGAAACACCATATATTTT. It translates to CASRLEGNTIYF.

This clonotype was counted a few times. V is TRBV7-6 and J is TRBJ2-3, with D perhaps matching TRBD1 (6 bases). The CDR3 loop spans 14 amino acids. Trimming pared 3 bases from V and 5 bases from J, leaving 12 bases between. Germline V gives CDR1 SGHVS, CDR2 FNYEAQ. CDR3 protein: CASSFRRGRDTQYF. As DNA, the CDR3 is TGTGCCAGCAGCTTTCGTAGGGGGAGAGATACGCAGTATTTT.

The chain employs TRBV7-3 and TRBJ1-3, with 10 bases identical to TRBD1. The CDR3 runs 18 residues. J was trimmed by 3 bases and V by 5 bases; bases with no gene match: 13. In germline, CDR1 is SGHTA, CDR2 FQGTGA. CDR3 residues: CASSAARDRGACGNTIYF. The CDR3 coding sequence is TGTGCCAGCAGCGCAGCCCGGGACAGGGGCGCCTGTGGAAACACCATATATTTT.

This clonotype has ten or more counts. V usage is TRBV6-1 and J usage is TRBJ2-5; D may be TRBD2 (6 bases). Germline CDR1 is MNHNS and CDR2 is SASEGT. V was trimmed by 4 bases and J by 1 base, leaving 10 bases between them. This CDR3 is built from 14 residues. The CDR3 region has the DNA TGTGCCAGCAGTGCCGGAGGGGCCCAAGAGACCCAGTACTTC. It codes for CASSAGGAQETQYF.

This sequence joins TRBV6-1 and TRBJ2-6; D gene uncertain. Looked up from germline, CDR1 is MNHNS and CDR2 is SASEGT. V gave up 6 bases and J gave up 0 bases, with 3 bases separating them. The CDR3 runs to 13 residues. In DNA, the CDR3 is TGTGCCAGCAGGGACTCTGGGGCCAACGTCCTGACTTTC. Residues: CASRDSGANVLTF.

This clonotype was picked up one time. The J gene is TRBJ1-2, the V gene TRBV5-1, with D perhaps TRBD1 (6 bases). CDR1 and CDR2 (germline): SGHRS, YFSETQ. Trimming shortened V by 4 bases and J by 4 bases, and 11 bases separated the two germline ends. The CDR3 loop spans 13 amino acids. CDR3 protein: CASSVQTGYGYTF. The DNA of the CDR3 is TGCGCCAGCAGCGTACAGACAGGCTATGGCTACACCTTC.

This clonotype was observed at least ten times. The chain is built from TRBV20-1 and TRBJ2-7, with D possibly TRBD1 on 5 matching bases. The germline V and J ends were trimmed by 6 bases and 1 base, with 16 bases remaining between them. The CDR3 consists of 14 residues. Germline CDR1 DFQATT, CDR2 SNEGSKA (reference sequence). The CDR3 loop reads CSALDTLGSYEQYF. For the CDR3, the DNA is TGCAGTGCCCTGGACACATTGGGGTCCTACGAGCAGTACTTC.

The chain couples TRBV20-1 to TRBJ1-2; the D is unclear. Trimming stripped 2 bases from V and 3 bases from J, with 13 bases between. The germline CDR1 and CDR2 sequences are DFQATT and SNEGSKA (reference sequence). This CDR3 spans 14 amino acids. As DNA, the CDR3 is TGCAGTGCTAGACCCGCCTTGGCAGACTATGGCTACACCTTC. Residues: CSARPALADYGYTF.

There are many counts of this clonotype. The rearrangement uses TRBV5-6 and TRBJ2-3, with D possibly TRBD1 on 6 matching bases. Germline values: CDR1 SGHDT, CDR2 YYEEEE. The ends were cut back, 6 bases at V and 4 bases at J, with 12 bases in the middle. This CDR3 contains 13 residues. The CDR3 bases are TGTGCCAGCAACCCTTCAGGGGCAGATACGCAGTATTTT. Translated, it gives CASNPSGADTQYF.

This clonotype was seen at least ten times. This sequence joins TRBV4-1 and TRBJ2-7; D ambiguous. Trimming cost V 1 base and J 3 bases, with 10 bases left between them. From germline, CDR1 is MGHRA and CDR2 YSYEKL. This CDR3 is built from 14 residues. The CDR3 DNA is TGCGCCAGCAGCCAAGGTACTCGGATCTACGAGCAGTACTTC. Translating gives CASSQGTRIYEQYF.

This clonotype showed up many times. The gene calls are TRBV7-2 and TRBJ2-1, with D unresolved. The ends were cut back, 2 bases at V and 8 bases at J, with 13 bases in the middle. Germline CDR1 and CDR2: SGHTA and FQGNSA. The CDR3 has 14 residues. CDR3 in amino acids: CASSLTRQWDEQFF. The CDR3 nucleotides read TGTGCCAGCAGCTTAACGCGCCAGTGGGATGAGCAGTTCTTC. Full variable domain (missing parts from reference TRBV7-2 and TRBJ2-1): GAGVSQSPSNKVTEKGKDVELRCDPISGHTALYWYRQSLGQGLEFLIYFQGNSAPDKSGLPSDRFSAERTGGSVSTLTIQRTQQEDSAVYLCASSLTRQWDEQFFGPGTRLTVL.

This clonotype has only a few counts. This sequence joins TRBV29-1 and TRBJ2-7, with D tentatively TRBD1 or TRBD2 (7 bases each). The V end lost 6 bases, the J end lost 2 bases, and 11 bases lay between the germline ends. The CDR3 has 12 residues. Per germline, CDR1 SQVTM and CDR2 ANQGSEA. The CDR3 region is CSVGGTAYEQYF. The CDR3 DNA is TGCAGCGTGGGGGGGACAGCCTACGAGCAGTACTTC.

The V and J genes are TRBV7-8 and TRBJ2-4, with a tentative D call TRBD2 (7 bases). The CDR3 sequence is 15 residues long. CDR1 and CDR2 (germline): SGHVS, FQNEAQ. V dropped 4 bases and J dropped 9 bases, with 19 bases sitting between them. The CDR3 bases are TGTGCCAGCAGCTACGTGAGGGGGGGTGGGAGCATTCAGTACTTC. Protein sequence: CASSYVRGGGSIQYF. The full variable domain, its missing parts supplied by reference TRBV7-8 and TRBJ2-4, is GAGVSQSPRYKVAKRGQDVALRCDPISGHVSLFWYQQALGQGPEFLTYFQNEAQLDKSGLPSDRFFAERPEGSVSTLKIQRTQQEDSAVYLCASSYVRGGGSIQYFGAGTRLSVL.

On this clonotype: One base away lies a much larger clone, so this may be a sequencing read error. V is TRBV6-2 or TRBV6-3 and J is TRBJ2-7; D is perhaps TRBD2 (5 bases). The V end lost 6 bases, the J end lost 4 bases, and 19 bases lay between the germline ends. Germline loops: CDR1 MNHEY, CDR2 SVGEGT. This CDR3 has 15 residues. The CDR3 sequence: CASSKAPGRGYEQYF. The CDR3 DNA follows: TGTGCCAGCAGCAAAGCTCCGGGCAGAGGGTACGAGCAGTACTTC.

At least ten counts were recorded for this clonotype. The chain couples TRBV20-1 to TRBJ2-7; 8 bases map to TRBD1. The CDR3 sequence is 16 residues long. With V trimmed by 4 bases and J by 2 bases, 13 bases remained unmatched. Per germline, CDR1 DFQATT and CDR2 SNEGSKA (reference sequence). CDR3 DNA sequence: TGCAGTGCTACAGGCCGGAGGGGACAGGCCCCCTACGAGCAGTACTTC. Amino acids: CSATGRRGQAPYEQYF.

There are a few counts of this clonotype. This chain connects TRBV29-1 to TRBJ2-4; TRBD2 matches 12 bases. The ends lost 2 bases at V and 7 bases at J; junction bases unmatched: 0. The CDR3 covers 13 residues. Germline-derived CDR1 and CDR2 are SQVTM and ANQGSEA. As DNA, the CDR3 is TGCAGCGTTGAAACTAGCGGGAGGAACATTCAGTACTTC. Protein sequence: CSVETSGRNIQYF.

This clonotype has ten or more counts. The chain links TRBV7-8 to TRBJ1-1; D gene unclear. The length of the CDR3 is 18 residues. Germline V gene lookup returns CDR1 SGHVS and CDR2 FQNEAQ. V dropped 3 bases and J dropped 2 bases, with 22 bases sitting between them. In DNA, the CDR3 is TGTGCCAGCAGCTTTCTTCTTCTTAGCCCCATATTAAACACTGAAGCTTTCTTT. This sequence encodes CASSFLLLSPILNTEAFF.

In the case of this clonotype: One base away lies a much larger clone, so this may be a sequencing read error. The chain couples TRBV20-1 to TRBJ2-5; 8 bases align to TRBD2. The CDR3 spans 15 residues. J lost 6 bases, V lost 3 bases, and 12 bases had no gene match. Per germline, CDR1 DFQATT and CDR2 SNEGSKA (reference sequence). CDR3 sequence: CSASRPLGGRQTQYF. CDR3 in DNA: TGCAGTGCTAGCCGTCCCCTGGGCGGGAGGCAGACCCAGTACTTC.

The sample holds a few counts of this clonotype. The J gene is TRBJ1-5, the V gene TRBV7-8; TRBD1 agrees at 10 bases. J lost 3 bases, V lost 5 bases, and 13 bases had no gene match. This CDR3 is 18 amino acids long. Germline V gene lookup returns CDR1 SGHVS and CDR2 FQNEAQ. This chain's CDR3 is CASSRLTGGAGFNQPQHF. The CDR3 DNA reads TGTGCCAGCAGCCGTTTGACAGGGGGCGCAGGTTTCAATCAGCCCCAGCATTTT. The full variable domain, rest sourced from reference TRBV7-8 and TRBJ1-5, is GAGVSQSPRYKVAKRGQDVALRCDPISGHVSLFWYQQALGQGPEFLTYFQNEAQLDKSGLPSDRFFAERPEGSVSTLKIQRTQQEDSAVYLCASSRLTGGAGFNQPQHFGDGTRLSIL.

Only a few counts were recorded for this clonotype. The CDR3 region is CASSLRGLGRAFF. The CDR3 region has the DNA TGTGCCAGCAGCTTGAGGGGGCTGGGGAGGGCTTTCTTT. The chain combines TRBV7-2 with TRBJ1-1; 7 nucleotides align to TRBD1. Germline V gene sequence: CDR1 SGHTA, CDR2 FQGNSA. J gave up 11 bases and V 3 bases, and 9 bases lay outside the gene matches. The CDR3 runs 13 residues.